This TCR beta chain was found in a study of blood T cell repertoires in COVID-19. Across the whole study: The United States, Italy and Spain provided the acute and convalescent COVID-19 samples. In each case, the material was cDNA or gDNA derived from T cells, B-cell-depleted T cells, or PBMCs.

The V end was cut by 3 bases, the J end by 4 bases, with 10 bases between. This CDR3 is built from 13 residues. Germline CDR1 reads SGHNT; CDR2 reads YYREEE (reference sequence). Sequencing was performed with immunoSEQ multiplex PCR; in TCRdb, only in-frame clones are kept and a portion is missing. The sample consists of approximately 70,000 clones, more than 75% of them appearing once. The V and J genes are TRBV5-4 and TRBJ1-1; D perhaps matches TRBD1 (5 bases). The source of this sequence is a human donor in a cohort sampled during active COVID-19. Sequenced sample: peripheral blood. The CDR3 DNA sequence: TGTGCCAGCAGCTACCTTCAGGGCACTGAAGCTTTCTTT. It codes for CASSYLQGTEAFF.